The source of this T cell receptor beta chain is a study of T cell responses to AZD1222 COVID-19 vaccine. Study observations and caveats: Donors in the cohort were predominantly white British and more often female, and clonal diversity was possibly underestimated. An increase in Spike-specific TCR breadth and depth was observed after two AZD1222 doses.

The table came from immunoSEQ multiplex PCR; TCRdb's copy has only in-frame clones and leaves some out. The data hold some 120,000 clones, with nearly 95% observed a single time. Trimming left V 0 bases short and J 0 bases short, with 8 bases between. The germline CDR1 and CDR2 sequences are MNHEY and SVGAGI. The length of the CDR3 is 15 residues. For this clone: Its antigen is not known.

The V call is TRBV6-5, the J call TRBJ1-1, with unresolved D. The receptor's source is an adult in good health. This specimen consisted of peripheral blood, obtained on day 0 of AZD1222 vaccination. The CDR3 bases are TGTGCCAGCAGTTACTCCTACAAAATGAACACTGAAGCTTTCTTT. The encoded protein is CASSYSYKMNTEAFF.